These T cell receptor beta chains were read from a single sample in a study of OX40 agonist ivuxolimab in advanced cancers. Produced via immunoSEQ multiplex PCR; TCRdb's table is partial and in-frame only. Here the sample spans around 74,000 clones, roughly 91% being singletons. The sequencing used CD4+ or CD8+ T cells sorted from blood, collected in a trial of the OX40 agonist ivuxolimab. Every receptor here comes from an adult with an advanced solid tumor such as melanoma, head and neck, liver or kidney cancer. Both conserved end residues are part of each CDR3. The order of the fields is D gene, J gene, V gene, clone size, CDR3 DNA, CDR3 protein. D genes are given only for firm matches. Rows give clone size only sometimes, using once, few, many, or a class for an expanded clone.

. | TRBJ2-3 | TRBV10-3 | . | TGTGCCATGCGAAGCGCAGATACGCAGTATTTT | CAMRSADTQYF
. | TRBJ1-5 | TRBV7-2 | . | TGTGCCAGCAGCTTAAGGAGGGGACAAGCCTTGCATTTT | CASSLRRGQALHF
. | TRBJ2-2 | TRBV15 | . | TGTGCCACCAGCAGAGGATTGAACACCGGGGAGCTGTTTTTT | CATSRGLNTGELFF
. | TRBJ1-2 | TRBV6-5 | . | TGTGCCAGCAGTTACGATCCCCGATCCTCGGGCTACACCTTC | CASSYDPRSSGYTF
. | TRBJ1-4 | TRBV15 | . | TGTGCCACCAGCAGATACCCCGGGACCCCCTTTTTT | CATSRYPGTPFF
. | TRBJ1-2 | TRBV5-1 | . | TGCGCCAGCCGTGGCAACTATGGCTACACCTTC | CASRGNYGYTF
. | TRBJ1-6 | TRBV2 | many | TGTGCCAGCAGTGTAGGGGTCGGGTCACCCCTCCACTTT | CASSVGVGSPLHF
. | TRBJ2-1 | TRBV7-9 | once | TGTGCCAGCAGCTTACTGGGGGCCTACTACAATGAGCAGTTCTTC | CASSLLGAYYNEQFF
TRBD2 | TRBJ2-6 | TRBV5-1 | . | TGCGCCAGCACTCTTTTTGCGGGAGGGACCCACGGGGCCAACGTCCTGACTTTC | CASTLFAGGTHGANVLTF
. | TRBJ1-4 | TRBV7-9 | few | TGTGCCAGCAGCCCAGCGGTAGAAAAACTGTTTTTT | CASSPAVEKLFF
. | TRBJ1-6 | TRBV5-1 | . | TGCGCCAGCAGCTTCGGGGCCGGAGCCCTGTCGTCTCTTGCCGATTCACCCCTCCACTTT | CASSFGAGALSSLADSPLHF
. | TRBJ2-1 | TRBV6-6 | . | TGTGCCAGCAGTTACACCAGGACCGTTAATGAGCAGTTCTTC | CASSYTRTVNEQFF
. | TRBJ1-4 | TRBV11-2 | . | TGTGCCAGCAGCCCTTGGGGCCCGAATGAAAAACTGTTTTTT | CASSPWGPNEKLFF
TRBD1 | TRBJ2-7 | TRBV5-1 | . | TGCGCCAGCAGCGTGACAGGGGGCGAGCAGTACTTC | CASSVTGGEQYF
. | TRBJ2-2 | TRBV7-9 | . | TGTGCCAGCAGCTTACAAAATTCGAACACCGGGGAGCTGTTTTTT | CASSLQNSNTGELFF
. | TRBJ1-1 | TRBV7-8 | once | TGTGCCAGCAGCCCCCGACCGGGGTTAGGGGAAACTGAAGCTTTCTTT | CASSPRPGLGETEAFF
. | TRBJ2-1 | TRBV6-6 | . | TGTGCCAGCACCCCAGGGACATCCTACAATGAGCAGTTCTTC | CASTPGTSYNEQFF
. | TRBJ2-2 | TRBV7-8 | . | TGTGCCAGCAGCTTAGCGCTGTCACGTTACACCGGGGAGCTGTTTTTT | CASSLALSRYTGELFF
TRBD1 | TRBJ1-1 | TRBV11-2 | . | TGTGCCAGCAGCCCCTTGCAGGGGGCGAGAGGACGAACTGAAGCTTTCTTT | CASSPLQGARGRTEAFF
. | TRBJ1-5 | TRBV7-8 | . | TGTGCCAGCAGCTCGGGTGGGAGCAGGCCGAAAGATCAGCCCCAGCATTTT | CASSSGGSRPKDQPQHF
TRBD1 | TRBJ2-5 | TRBV7-7 | . | TGTGCTAGCAGCCTCTTGGGACAGGGGATGGGAGAGACCCAGTACTTC | CASSLLGQGMGETQYF
. | TRBJ2-5 | TRBV2 | . | TGTGCCAGCAGTGAGGACCCGGGACTTTTTAGCCAAGAGACCCAGTACTTC | CASSEDPGLFSQETQYF
. | TRBJ1-2 | TRBV18 | . | TGTGCCAGCTCACCCGACAGGTCCTCGGCATATGGCTACACCTTC | CASSPDRSSAYGYTF
. | TRBJ2-1 | TRBV7-9 | . | TGTGCCAGCAGCCAAGAGAGTTATGATGAGCAGTTCTTC | CASSQESYDEQFF
. | TRBJ2-3 | TRBV10-1 | . | TGCGCCAGCAGTGAGTCGGGGGGATCGGGCACAGATACGCAGTATTTT | CASSESGGSGTDTQYF
. | TRBJ2-7 | TRBV20-1 | . | TGCAGTGCTTGGCTGGCTAGGGAGCAGTACTTC | CSAWLAREQYF
. | TRBJ1-2 | TRBV11-2 | . | TGTGCCAGCAGCCCTATTGTTCTTGAGGGTGGCTACACCTTC | CASSPIVLEGGYTF
. | TRBJ1-1 | TRBV20-1 | . | TGCAGTGCTAGGGTTGGGACTGAAGCTTTCTTT | CSARVGTEAFF
. | TRBJ2-4 | TRBV7-2 | . | TGTGCCAGCAGTTGGATCCAGGGGAAGGGGAACATTCAGTACTTC | CASSWIQGKGNIQYF
. | TRBJ1-3 | TRBV6-1 | . | TGTGCCAGCAGCGGATCTGGAACGCGAAACACCATATATTTT | CASSGSGTRNTIYF
TRBD1 | TRBJ2-7 | TRBV6-5 | . | TGTGCCAGCAGATCTTGGACAGGGGGCTCCTACGAGCAGTACTTC | CASRSWTGGSYEQYF
. | TRBJ1-2 | TRBV2 | . | TGTGCCAGCATGGGAGGGGCGTCAATCTATGGCTACACCTTC | CASMGGASIYGYTF
TRBD1 | TRBJ2-7 | TRBV28 | . | TGTGCCAGCAGTTTAAGTCAGGGGGCGGGTAGGTACGAGCAGTACTTC | CASSLSQGAGRYEQYF
. | TRBJ2-7 | TRBV4-2 | . | TGTGCCAGCAGCCAAGTCGCCGAGGGGTACGAGCAGTACTTC | CASSQVAEGYEQYF
. | TRBJ2-7 | TRBV28 | few | TGTGCCAGCAGTTTTCCGGGTCAGTCATACGAGCAGTACTTC | CASSFPGQSYEQYF